This T cell receptor (beta chain) emerged from a study of blood T cell repertoires in COVID-19. Study-wide context: COVID-19 samples from acute and convalescent phases originated in the United States, Italy and Spain. From T cells, B-cell-depleted T cells, or PBMCs came the material, which was cDNA or gDNA.

Measured with immunoSEQ multiplex PCR; TCRdb has only the in-frame clones, and not every one. This table has about 190,000 clones, approximately 80% appearing once. With V trimmed by 5 bases and J by 5 bases, 4 bases remained unmatched. Germline-derived CDR1 and CDR2 are SSHAT and FNYEAQ (reference sequence). The CDR3 contains 13 residues. V gene TRBV7-7 combines with J gene TRBJ2-5, with TRBD1 matching 8 bases. The receptor was isolated from a man between 45 and 60 years old who had recovered from COVID-19. Sequenced: peripheral blood. The DNA of the CDR3 is TGTGCCAGCAGCCTTGACAGGGGTGAGACCCAGTACTTC. Translated, it gives CASSLDRGETQYF.